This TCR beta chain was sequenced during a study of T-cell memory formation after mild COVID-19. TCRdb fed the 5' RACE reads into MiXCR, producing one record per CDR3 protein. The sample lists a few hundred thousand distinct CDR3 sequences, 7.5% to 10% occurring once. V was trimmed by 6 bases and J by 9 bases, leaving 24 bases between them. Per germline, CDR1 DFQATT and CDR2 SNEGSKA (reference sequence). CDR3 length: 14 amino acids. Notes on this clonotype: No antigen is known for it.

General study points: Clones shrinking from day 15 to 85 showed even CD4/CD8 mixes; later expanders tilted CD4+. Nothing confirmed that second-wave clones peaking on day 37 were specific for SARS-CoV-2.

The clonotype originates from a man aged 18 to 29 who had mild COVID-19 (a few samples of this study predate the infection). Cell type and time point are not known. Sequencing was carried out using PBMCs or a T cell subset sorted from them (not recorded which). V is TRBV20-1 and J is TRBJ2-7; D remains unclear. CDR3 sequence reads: CSAWSPVSESWQYV. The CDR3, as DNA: TGCAGTGCCTGGTCCCCAGTCTCCGAGTCGTGGCAGTACGTC.